This T cell receptor beta chain was recovered during a study of early T cells in non-severe SARS-CoV-2 infection. V was pared by 0 bases and J by 5 bases, with 14 bases between. The CDR3 has 15 amino acids. The V gene's germline CDR1 is SGHKS and CDR2 YYEKEE (reference sequence). This clonotype was observed at least ten times. Each CDR3 protein gets one entry after TCRdb re-called the 5' RACE reads with MiXCR. The sample has 32,000 or so distinct CDR3 sequences; roughly 9.3% are singletons. The TCR was taken from an adult who was a healthcare worker with PCR-confirmed SARS-CoV-2 infection or an uninfected control (not recorded which). Sequenced material: whole blood. The genes are TRBV5-5 and TRBJ1-2; D is uncertain. The CDR3 protein is CASSLGLSGTYGYTF. The CDR3 nucleotides read TGTGCCAGCAGCTTGGGTCTCTCCGGCACATATGGCTACACCTTC.